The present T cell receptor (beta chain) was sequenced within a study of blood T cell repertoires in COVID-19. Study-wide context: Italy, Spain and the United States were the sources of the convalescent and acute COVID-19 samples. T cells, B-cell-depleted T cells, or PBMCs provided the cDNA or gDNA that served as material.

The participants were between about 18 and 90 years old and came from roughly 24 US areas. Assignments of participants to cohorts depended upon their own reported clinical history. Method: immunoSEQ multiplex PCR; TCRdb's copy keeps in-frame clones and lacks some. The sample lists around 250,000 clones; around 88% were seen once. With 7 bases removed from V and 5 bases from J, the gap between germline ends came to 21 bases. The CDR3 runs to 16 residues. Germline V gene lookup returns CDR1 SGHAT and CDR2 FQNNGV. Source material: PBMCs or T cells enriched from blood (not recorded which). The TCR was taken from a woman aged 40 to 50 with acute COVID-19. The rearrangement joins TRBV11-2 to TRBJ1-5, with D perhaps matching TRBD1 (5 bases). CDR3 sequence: CASTHPGVSEDQPQHF. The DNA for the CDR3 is TGTGCCAGCACCCACCCGGGGGTCAGCGAAGATCAGCCCCAGCATTTT.